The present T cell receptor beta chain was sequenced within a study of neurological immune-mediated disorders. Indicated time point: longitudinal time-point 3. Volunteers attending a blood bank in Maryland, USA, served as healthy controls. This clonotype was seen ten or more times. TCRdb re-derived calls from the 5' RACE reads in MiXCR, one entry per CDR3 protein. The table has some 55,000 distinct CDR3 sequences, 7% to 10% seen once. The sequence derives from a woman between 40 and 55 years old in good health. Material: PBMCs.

CDR3: CSVDDSKNTGELFF. The CDR3 nucleotides are TGCAGCGTTGATGACAGTAAGAACACCGGGGAGCTGTTTTTT. The chain couples TRBV29-1 to TRBJ2-2; TRBD1 is a possible D gene (5 bases). V was pared by 3 bases and J by 1 base, with 9 bases between. The germline CDR1 and CDR2 sequences are SQVTM and ANQGSEA. The CDR3 is made up of 14 amino acids.